The TCR beta chain described here comes from a study of shared clonotypes between healthy human individuals. At the level of the study: The plates for each donor numbered three CD4 naive, three CD4 memory, two CD8 naive and one CD8 memory. Overall study findings and caveats: The study found lower generation probabilities in non-shared clonotypes than in those shared by all four donors.

Sorted-subset replicate PCR reactions were performed with about 200 ng DNA, corresponding to about 32,000 T cell genomes. TCRdb's table, derived via immunoSEQ multiplex PCR, lists solely in-frame clones and lacks some. Found here are 850,000 to 1,200,000 clones, roughly 80% of them singletons; the top ten hold about 1.5%. Negatively enriched CD4+ T cells were divided by CD45RA into naive and memory. Note on this clone: Antigen unknown.

CDR1 is LNHDA and CDR2 is SQIVND in the germline V gene (reference sequence). J was trimmed by 5 bases and V by 7 bases; bases with no gene match: 6. The CDR3 is 14 residues long. The V call is TRBV19, the J call TRBJ2-2; 8 bases are shared with TRBD1. The sequence derives from a man younger than 35 in good health. Material for sequencing was memory CD4+ T cells sorted from blood. The subset is: CD45RA-negative fraction. The CDR3 region has the DNA TGTGCCAGTACTTACAGGGGGGAGACCGGGGAGCTGTTTTTT. Translation: CASTYRGETGELFF.